This record covers a single T cell receptor (beta chain). The record originates from a study of blood T cell repertoires in COVID-19. The overall study: Whether acute or convalescent, the COVID-19 samples came from the United States, Italy and Spain.

Original analysis: Estimates of nucleated cell counts were drawn from the amplification of reference gene primers. The method was immunoSEQ multiplex PCR; TCRdb's version includes in-frame clones alone and lacks a portion of them. V, J and clone size are taken as reported in that table, and D and trimming were inferred from the DNA itself. The sample comprises 100,000 to 130,000 clones, 88% of which are singletons, and approximately 6.8% rests with the top ten. The CDR3 totals 16 residues. V lost 1 base and J lost 0, with 10 bases in between. Looked up from germline, CDR1 is SGHTA and CDR2 is FQGNSA.

What was sequenced was peripheral blood. This sequence joins TRBV7-2 and TRBJ2-1; tentatively, D is TRBD2 (5 bases). This clonotype was sampled from a middle-aged man with active or convalescent COVID-19. The CDR3 sequence is CASSLGSGPSYNEQFF. The CDR3, as DNA: TGTGCCAGCAGCTTAGGAAGCGGCCCCTCCTACAATGAGCAGTTCTTC. The full variable domain, its missing parts supplied by reference TRBV7-2 and TRBJ2-1, is GAGVSQSPSNKVTEKGKDVELRCDPISGHTALYWYRQSLGQGLEFLIYFQGNSAPDKSGLPSDRFSAERTGGSVSTLTIQRTQQEDSAVYLCASSLGSGPSYNEQFFGPGTRLTVL.